The source of this T cell receptor (beta chain) is a study of shared clonotypes between healthy human individuals. Points from the study as a whole: Sequencing depth was predicted to influence how clonotypes are shared among donors.

CDR3 size: 17 residues. Germline CDR1 and CDR2: MGHRA and YSYEKL. Trimming cost V 3 bases and J 2 bases; bases outside gene matches: 9. Regarding this clone: Its antigen is unidentified.

Genomic DNA of every subset was divided equally among multiple immunoSEQ plates. Sequencing used immunoSEQ multiplex PCR; TCRdb keeps in-frame clones, though not all of them. The table shows 2 million to 2.5 million clones, with 80% to 95% occurring only once. The CD4+ fraction was divided into a CD45RA+ naive subset and a CD45RA-negative memory subset. The V call is TRBV4-1, the J call TRBJ1-5; 8 nucleotides align to TRBD1. This sequence originates from a young man in good health. Some clones in this sample may be carry-over from other donors' samples. Sequenced input: naive CD4+ T cells from PBMCs. Subset of the sample: CD45RA+ positively selected. CDR3 sequence (DNA): TGCGCCAGCAGCCAGGGACAGGAGATTAGGGGCAATCAGCCCCAGCATTTT. Residues: CASSQGQEIRGNQPQHF.